Below are 17 T cell receptor beta chains sequenced from a single sample in a study of T cell responses to AZD1222 COVID-19 vaccine. Clones were read by immunoSEQ multiplex PCR, and TCRdb kept only the in-frame ones, dropping some. Here the sample spans approximately 100,000 clones, 86% being singletons. This specimen consisted of peripheral blood, obtained on day 0 of AZD1222 vaccination. These receptors all stem from an adult in good health.

The gene calls are TRBV2 and TRBJ2-1, with 10 bases lining up with TRBD2. Per germline, CDR1 SNHLY and CDR2 FYNNEI. Trimming cost V 7 bases and J 8 bases; bases outside gene matches: 5. The CDR3 is made up of 13 amino acids. CDR3 residues: CASKKREGDEQFF. Written as DNA, the CDR3 is TGTGCCAGCAAAAAGCGGGAGGGCGATGAGCAGTTCTTC.

Here the CDR3 reads CASSIRVDSNQPQHF. In nucleotides, the CDR3 is TGTGCCAGTAGTATTCGGGTGGATAGCAATCAGCCCCAGCATTTT. The chain carries TRBV19 and TRBJ1-5; no clear D. The CDR3 sequence is 15 residues long. Trimming took 3 bases from V and 0 from J, leaving 9 bases between them. CDR1 is LNHDA and CDR2 is SQIVND in the germline V gene (reference sequence).

CDR3 amino acids: CASSTSGTGASNEQFF. CDR3 bases: TGTGCCAGCAGTACCTCCGGGACAGGGGCTTCCAATGAGCAGTTCTTC. The gene calls are TRBV6-6 and TRBJ2-1; 10 bases line up with TRBD1. The CDR3 has 16 residues. Germline CDR1 is MNHNY and CDR2 is SVGAGI (reference sequence). Germline trimming cut 5 bases from V and 6 bases from J; bases unmatched to any gene: 10.

The chain couples TRBV25-1 to TRBJ2-2, with 8 bases lining up with TRBD1. Losses at the gene ends were 0 bases for V and 5 bases for J; bases not matched to a gene: 5. This CDR3 region has 16 residues. Germline assignment: CDR1 MGHDK and CDR2 SYGVNS. In DNA form, the CDR3 reads TGTGCCAGCAGTGAATACCCGGGACAGGTAACCGGGGAGCTGTTTTTT. It encodes CASSEYPGQVTGELFF.

The chain uses TRBV2 and TRBJ1-5; D gene ambiguous. The CDR3 extends over 14 amino acids. The V and J ends lost 3 bases and 4 bases respectively, with 10 bases between them. Germline V gene sequence: CDR1 SNHLY, CDR2 FYNNEI. The CDR3 DNA sequence: TGTGCCAGCAGTGACGAGGGAGGAAATCAGCCCCAGCATTTT. Translated, it gives CASSDEGGNQPQHF.

This clone was detected a few times. This chain links TRBV10-3 with TRBJ1-2; TRBD1 agrees at 10 bases. The CDR3 is made up of 16 amino acids. V shed 5 bases, J shed 5 bases, and the junction held 11 bases outside the gene matches. The germline gives CDR1 ENHRY, CDR2 SYGVKD. Written as DNA, the CDR3 is TGTGCCATCAGTTCGACAGGGGGCGCGGAGGATTATGGCTACACCTTC. It is translated as CAISSTGGAEDYGYTF.

This chain connects TRBV10-3 to TRBJ1-2; no reliable D call. This CDR3 comprises 14 residues. V was shortened by 0 bases and J by 8 bases, with 13 bases between the two germline ends. The germline CDR1 and CDR2 sequences are ENHRY and SYGVKD. CDR3 sequence reads: CAISESGRYVGYTF. In DNA form, the CDR3 reads TGTGCCATCAGTGAGTCGGGTCGGTACGTAGGCTACACCTTC.

This chain joins TRBV13 and TRBJ1-1, with 12 bases fitting TRBD1. V lost 5 bases and J lost 3; bases outside the gene matches: 7. CDR1 and CDR2 (germline): PRHDT, FYEKMQ (reference sequence). The CDR3 contains 16 residues. The CDR3 DNA is TGTGCCAGCAGCAACCGGGACAGGGGGCGCGACACTGAAGCTTTCTTT. It is translated as CASSNRDRGRDTEAFF.

The chain recombines TRBV2 with TRBJ1-4; 11 positions agree with TRBD1. Germline lookup yields CDR1 SNHLY and CDR2 FYNNEI. This CDR3 comprises 16 residues. V dropped 6 bases and J dropped 0; count of bases not matched to a gene: 3. CDR3 DNA: TGTGCCAGCAGCCGGGACAGGGGGGCAACTAATGAAAAACTGTTTTTT. This gives the protein CASSRDRGATNEKLFF.

This sequence joins TRBV9 and TRBJ2-2, with D uncertain. The CDR3 has 15 amino acids. The V end was cut by 3 bases, the J end by 5 bases, with 14 bases between. CDR1 and CDR2 from the germline V gene are SGDLS and YYNGEE. CDR3 in amino acids: CASSGELGLTGELFF. The CDR3 DNA reads as TGTGCCAGCAGCGGTGAACTGGGGTTGACCGGGGAGCTGTTTTTT.

Notes on this clone: A junction boundary mismatches the germline segment, possibly from a read error. The chain uses TRBV28 and TRBJ1-2; D is undetermined. The CDR3 totals 14 residues. Germline V gives CDR1 MDHEN, CDR2 SYDVKM. CDR3 coding DNA: TGTGCCAGCAGTTTCTACGAGGCTTACTATGGCTACACCTTT. Residues: CASSFYEAYYGYTF.

The count of this clone is one. V and J are TRBV30 and TRBJ1-5, with a weak D call TRBD1 (5 bases). CDR1 and CDR2 (germline): GTSNPN, SVGIG (reference sequence). V was pared by 2 bases and J by 2 bases, with 10 bases between. There are 14 residues in the CDR3. CDR3 in DNA: TGTGCCTGGAGTAGGGGTAACGGCAATCAGCCCCAGCATTTT. As protein: CAWSRGNGNQPQHF.

CDR3 sequence (DNA): TGTGCCACCAGCGATACGGGGACTAGCGGGAGGGCGAGGTACAATGAGCAGTTCTTC. This translates into CATSDTGTSGRARYNEQFF. The chain joins TRBV15 to TRBJ2-1, with 16 bases identical to TRBD2. Germline V gene data show CDR1 as LNHNV and CDR2 as YYDKDF (reference sequence). V gave up 5 bases and J gave up 4 bases; unmatched junction bases: 11. The CDR3 has 19 residues. The whole variable domain, remainder taken from reference TRBV15 and TRBJ2-1, is DAMVIQNPRYQVTQFGKPVTLSCSQTLNHNVMYWYQQKSSQAPKLLFHYYDKDFNNEADTPDNFQSRRPNTSFCFLDIRSPGLGDTAMYLCATSDTGTSGRARYNEQFFGPGTRLTVL.

The J gene is TRBJ2-5, the V gene TRBV20-1; D is undetermined. From germline, CDR1 is DFQATT and CDR2 SNEGSKA (reference sequence). The CDR3 runs 11 residues. Trimming removed 3 bases from V and 3 bases from J, with 5 bases in between. In nucleotides, the CDR3 is TGCAGTGCTAGGGGTAAAGAGACCCAGTACTTC. Amino acid sequence: CSARGKETQYF.

The chain has TRBV9 and TRBJ2-2, with a weak D call TRBD2 (5 bases). V lost 0 bases and J lost 0, with 9 bases in between. CDR1 SGDLS and CDR2 YYNGEE come from the germline V gene. This CDR3 has 16 amino acids. This chain's CDR3 is CASSVAYGANTGELFF. Here the CDR3 DNA reads TGTGCCAGCAGCGTAGCCTACGGGGCGAACACCGGGGAGCTGTTTTTT.

Only one count was recorded for this clone. This chain links TRBV3-1 (or the pseudogene TRBV3-2) with TRBJ1-2; D is uncertain. This CDR3 is built from 14 residues. V lost 1 base, J lost 2 bases, and 8 bases lay in between. Per germline, CDR1 LGHDT and CDR2 YNNKEL (reference sequence). CDR3 loop: CASSQGPANYGYTF. CDR3 sequence (DNA): TGTGCCAGCAGCCAAGGTCCCGCCAACTATGGCTACACCTTC.

This clone has more than one count but fewer than ten. The chain couples TRBV5-1 to TRBJ2-5; TRBD2 aligns across 12 bases. Per the germline V gene, CDR1 is SGHRS and CDR2 is YFSETQ. Trimming removed 4 bases from V and 2 bases from J; junction bases left unmatched: 3. The CDR3 length is 15 residues. This chain's CDR3 is CASSPGLAGQETQYF. CDR3 nucleotide sequence: TGCGCCAGCAGCCCTGGACTAGCGGGACAAGAGACCCAGTACTTC.